The sequence of this T cell receptor (beta chain) was determined in a study of T cell changes during pregnancy in multiple sclerosis. Germline loops: CDR1 MNHEY, CDR2 SMNVEV (reference sequence). V shed 8 bases and J shed 2 bases, with 18 bases lying between them. The CDR3 covers 15 residues. Data came from immunoSEQ multiplex PCR; TCRdb stores just in-frame clones and leaves some out. Of 75,000 to 95,000 clones listed, around 93% were seen once; the top ten hold 0.8% to 0.95%. Material: peripheral blood, obtained before pregnancy. The sequence was obtained from a female donor with multiple sclerosis, enrolled in a pregnancy study. This chain links TRBV27 with TRBJ1-2, with unresolved D. The CDR3: CASSDPGSRNYGYTF. The CDR3 nucleotides read TGTGCCAGCTCCGATCCCGGGAGCAGAAACTATGGCTACACCTTC.